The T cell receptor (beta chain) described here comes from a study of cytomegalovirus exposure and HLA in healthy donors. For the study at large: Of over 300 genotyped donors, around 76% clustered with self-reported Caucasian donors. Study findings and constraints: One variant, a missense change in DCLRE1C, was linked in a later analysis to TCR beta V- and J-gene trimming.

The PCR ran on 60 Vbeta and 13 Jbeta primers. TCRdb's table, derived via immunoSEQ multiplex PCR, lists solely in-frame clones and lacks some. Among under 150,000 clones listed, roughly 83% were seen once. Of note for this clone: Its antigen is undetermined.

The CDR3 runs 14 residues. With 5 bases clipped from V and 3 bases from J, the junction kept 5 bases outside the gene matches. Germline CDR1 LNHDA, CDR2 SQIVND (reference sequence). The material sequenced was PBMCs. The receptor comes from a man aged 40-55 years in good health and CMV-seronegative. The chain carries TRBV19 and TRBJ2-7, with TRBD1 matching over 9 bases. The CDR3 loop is CASSRTGDSYEQYF. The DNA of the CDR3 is TGTGCCAGTAGTCGGACAGGGGACAGCTACGAGCAGTACTTC.